The rows below give T cell receptor beta chains drawn from one sample of a study of memory CD4+ T cells and cytomegalovirus serostatus. Method: immunoSEQ multiplex PCR; TCRdb's copy keeps in-frame clones and lacks some. In the table there are about 53,000 clones, roughly 78% of which are singletons. Sequencing was carried out using memory CD4+ T cells from blood. These receptors originate from an adult in good health and CMV-seronegative. CDR3s include the opening cysteine and the closing phenylalanine or tryptophan. Fields, in order: D gene, clone size, V gene, J gene, CDR3 protein, CDR3 DNA. D genes are given only for firm matches. Size is omitted from some rows. Given values are once, few, many or a class for expanded clones.

d_gene: -; abundance: -; v_gene: TRBV15; j_gene: TRBJ1-2; CDR3aa: CATSRDFGSYTF; CDR3nt: TGTGCCACCAGCAGAGATTTCGGGAGCTACACCTTC
d_gene: -; abundance: -; v_gene: TRBV6-6; j_gene: TRBJ2-2; CDR3aa: CASQRPNTGELFF; CDR3nt: TGTGCCAGTCAGCGCCCGAACACCGGGGAGCTGTTTTTT
d_gene: TRBD2; abundance: -; v_gene: TRBV7-3; j_gene: TRBJ2-1; CDR3aa: CASSLQRGGHNEQFF; CDR3nt: TGTGCCAGCAGCCTTCAGCGGGGGGGCCACAATGAGCAGTTCTTC
d_gene: -; abundance: -; v_gene: TRBV4-3; j_gene: TRBJ2-2; CDR3aa: CASSQGGARTGELFF; CDR3nt: TGCGCCAGCAGCCAAGGAGGGGCGAGGACCGGGGAGCTGTTTTTT
d_gene: -; abundance: -; v_gene: TRBV5-6; j_gene: TRBJ1-5; CDR3aa: CASSLGRYPNQPQHF; CDR3nt: TGTGCCAGCAGCTTGGGGAGATACCCAAATCAGCCCCAGCATTTT
d_gene: -; abundance: -; v_gene: TRBV25-1; j_gene: TRBJ2-3; CDR3aa: CASSEIRGSTDTQYF; CDR3nt: TGTGCCAGCAGTGAGATAAGGGGTAGCACAGATACGCAGTATTTT
d_gene: -; abundance: medium-sized; v_gene: TRBV19; j_gene: TRBJ2-6; CDR3aa: CASSIGGLSSGANVLTF; CDR3nt: TGTGCCAGTAGTATAGGGGGCCTAAGCTCTGGGGCCAACGTCCTGACTTTC
d_gene: -; abundance: -; v_gene: TRBV11-3; j_gene: TRBJ1-2; CDR3aa: CASSQTGGYGYTF; CDR3nt: TGTGCCAGCAGCCAGACAGGAGGCTATGGCTACACCTTC
d_gene: TRBD1; abundance: -; v_gene: TRBV5-1; j_gene: TRBJ1-5; CDR3aa: CASSLTGGDQPQHF; CDR3nt: TGCGCCAGCAGCTTGACAGGGGGTGATCAGCCCCAGCATTTT
d_gene: -; abundance: medium-sized; v_gene: TRBV5-5; j_gene: TRBJ1-2; CDR3aa: CASSPDGNYGYTF; CDR3nt: TGTGCCAGCAGCCCCGACGGGAACTATGGCTACACCTTC
d_gene: TRBD2; abundance: -; v_gene: TRBV7-8; j_gene: TRBJ2-3; CDR3aa: CASRGLDTDTQYF; CDR3nt: TGTGCCAGCAGAGGACTAGACACAGATACGCAGTATTTT
d_gene: -; abundance: -; v_gene: TRBV28; j_gene: TRBJ1-1; CDR3aa: CASSLADMNTEAFF; CDR3nt: TGTGCCAGCAGTTTAGCAGACATGAACACTGAAGCTTTCTTT
d_gene: TRBD1; abundance: -; v_gene: TRBV18; j_gene: TRBJ2-7; CDR3aa: CASSPGTGALYEQYF; CDR3nt: TGTGCCAGCTCACCAGGGACAGGGGCCCTTTACGAGCAGTACTTC
d_gene: -; abundance: few; v_gene: TRBV7-2; j_gene: TRBJ2-2; CDR3aa: CASSLAVTGELFF; CDR3nt: TGTGCCAGCAGCTTAGCGGTTACCGGGGAGCTGTTTTTT
d_gene: -; abundance: -; v_gene: TRBV7-2; j_gene: TRBJ2-3; CDR3aa: CASRLPPSDTQYF; CDR3nt: TGTGCCAGCAGGTTGCCTCCTAGTGATACGCAGTATTTT
d_gene: -; abundance: few; v_gene: TRBV21-1; j_gene: TRBJ2-2; CDR3aa: CASSKFPRTSDSRNTGELFF; CDR3nt: TGTGCCAGCAGCAAGTTCCCCCGGACTAGCGATAGCCGTAACACCGGGGAGCTGTTTTTT
d_gene: TRBD2; abundance: few; v_gene: TRBV7-8; j_gene: TRBJ2-2; CDR3aa: CASSSRLAERTRGELFF; CDR3nt: TGTGCCAGCAGCTCTAGACTAGCGGAAAGGACGCGCGGGGAGCTGTTTTTT
d_gene: TRBD1; abundance: -; v_gene: TRBV7-9; j_gene: TRBJ2-7; CDR3aa: CASSLGAGGKSGQYF; CDR3nt: TGTGCCAGCAGCTTAGGGGCAGGGGGCAAATCTGGGCAGTACTTC
d_gene: -; abundance: few; v_gene: TRBV5-4; j_gene: TRBJ1-2; CDR3aa: CASSSQGGDGYTF; CDR3nt: TGTGCCAGCAGCTCTCAGGGAGGAGATGGCTACACCTTC
d_gene: -; abundance: -; v_gene: TRBV18; j_gene: TRBJ2-2; CDR3aa: CASSPTDTGELFF; CDR3nt: TGTGCCAGCTCACCGACGGACACCGGGGAGCTGTTTTTT
d_gene: -; abundance: once; v_gene: TRBV6-6; j_gene: TRBJ1-1; CDR3aa: CASMYKAEAFF; CDR3nt: TGTGCCAGCATGTATAAGGCTGAAGCTTTCTTT
d_gene: -; abundance: -; v_gene: TRBV6-1; j_gene: TRBJ1-5; CDR3aa: CATYGGGFRYQPQHF; CDR3nt: TGTGCCACTTACGGGGGGGGGTTTCGGTATCAGCCCCAGCATTTT
d_gene: -; abundance: -; v_gene: TRBV11-3; j_gene: TRBJ2-5; CDR3aa: CASSTSGPGTQETQYF; CDR3nt: TGTGCCAGCAGCACCTCCGGACCGGGAACGCAAGAGACCCAGTACTTC
d_gene: TRBD1; abundance: -; v_gene: TRBV28; j_gene: TRBJ1-2; CDR3aa: CASTNRGWGYTF; CDR3nt: TGTGCCAGCACAAACAGGGGATGGGGCTACACCTTC
d_gene: TRBD1; abundance: -; v_gene: TRBV5-1; j_gene: TRBJ1-1; CDR3aa: CASSDRQGIMNTEAFF; CDR3nt: TGCGCCAGCAGCGACCGACAGGGGATAATGAACACTGAAGCTTTCTTT
d_gene: TRBD1; abundance: once; v_gene: TRBV7-9; j_gene: TRBJ2-1; CDR3aa: CASSLRRTGDNEQFF; CDR3nt: TGTGCCAGCAGCTTACGCCGGACAGGGGACAATGAGCAGTTCTTC
d_gene: -; abundance: -; v_gene: TRBV11-1; j_gene: TRBJ2-3; CDR3aa: CASSVTRGVRSIF; CDR3nt: -
d_gene: -; abundance: -; v_gene: TRBV15; j_gene: TRBJ1-2; CDR3aa: CATSRDYLQGYTF; CDR3nt: TGTGCCACCAGCAGAGATTACCTACAGGGCTACACCTTC
d_gene: TRBD1; abundance: few; v_gene: TRBV6-1; j_gene: TRBJ2-7; CDR3aa: CASRSGQGGPEQYF; CDR3nt: TGTGCCAGCAGAAGCGGACAGGGAGGACCCGAGCAGTACTTC
d_gene: -; abundance: few; v_gene: TRBV2; j_gene: TRBJ1-6; CDR3aa: CASSETLGSPLHF; CDR3nt: TGTGCCAGCAGTGAGACACTGGGGTCACCCCTCCACTTT
d_gene: -; abundance: -; v_gene: TRBV7-2; j_gene: TRBJ2-6; CDR3aa: CASSLDGAGANVLTF; CDR3nt: TGTGCCAGCAGCTTAGACGGGGCTGGGGCCAACGTCCTGACTTTC
d_gene: TRBD2; abundance: -; v_gene: TRBV30; j_gene: TRBJ2-1; CDR3aa: CAWSVLGSGGEQFF; CDR3nt: TGTGCCTGGAGTGTACTGGGTAGCGGGGGGGAGCAGTTCTTC
d_gene: -; abundance: few; v_gene: TRBV4-3; j_gene: TRBJ2-1; CDR3aa: CASSDRSPYNEQFF; CDR3nt: TGCGCCAGCAGCGACAGGTCCCCCTACAATGAGCAGTTCTTC
d_gene: TRBD1; abundance: -; v_gene: TRBV9; j_gene: TRBJ1-1; CDR3aa: CASSVLGRGTEAFF; CDR3nt: TGTGCCAGCAGCGTACTCGGCAGGGGGACTGAAGCTTTCTTT
d_gene: -; abundance: -; v_gene: TRBV11-3; j_gene: TRBJ1-6; CDR3aa: CASCGRVYNSPLHF; CDR3nt: TGTGCCAGCTGCGGGAGGGTCTATAATTCACCCCTCCACTTT
d_gene: -; abundance: -; v_gene: TRBV5-6; j_gene: TRBJ1-3; CDR3aa: CASSLDGTRGTIYF; CDR3nt: TGTGCCAGCAGCTTGGATGGGACGCGAGGGACCATATATTTT
d_gene: -; abundance: -; v_gene: TRBV9; j_gene: TRBJ2-7; CDR3aa: CASSVATAGSSYEQYF; CDR3nt: TGTGCCAGCAGCGTAGCTACGGCGGGGAGCTCCTACGAGCAGTACTTC
d_gene: -; abundance: -; v_gene: TRBV6-1; j_gene: TRBJ1-1; CDR3aa: CASTSTVNTEAFF; CDR3nt: TGTGCCAGCACCAGCACGGTCAACACTGAAGCTTTCTTT
d_gene: -; abundance: once; v_gene: TRBV7-9; j_gene: TRBJ1-6; CDR3aa: CASSRTVDSPLHF; CDR3nt: TGTGCCAGCAGCCGGACAGTAGATTCACCCCTCCACTTT
d_gene: TRBD1; abundance: -; v_gene: TRBV4-2; j_gene: TRBJ2-7; CDR3aa: CASSQVGTGGNEQYF; CDR3nt: TGTGCCAGCAGCCAAGTAGGGACAGGGGGCAACGAGCAGTACTTC
d_gene: TRBD1; abundance: -; v_gene: TRBV5-1; j_gene: TRBJ1-1; CDR3aa: CASSLRTGGAGNTEAFF; CDR3nt: TGCGCCAGCAGCTTGCGGACAGGGGGCGCCGGGAACACTGAAGCTTTCTTT
d_gene: TRBD1; abundance: -; v_gene: TRBV7-2; j_gene: TRBJ2-1; CDR3aa: CASSFGQGANDEQFF; CDR3nt: TGTGCCAGCAGCTTCGGGCAGGGGGCGAACGATGAGCAGTTCTTC
d_gene: -; abundance: -; v_gene: TRBV29-1; j_gene: TRBJ2-3; CDR3aa: CSVRHGTDTQYF; CDR3nt: TGCAGCGTTAGGCATGGCACAGATACGCAGTATTTT
d_gene: -; abundance: -; v_gene: TRBV6-1; j_gene: TRBJ1-3; CDR3aa: CATTWEWTAGNTIYF; CDR3nt: TGTGCCACCACCTGGGAATGGACAGCTGGAAACACCATATATTTT
d_gene: -; abundance: -; v_gene: TRBV5-4; j_gene: TRBJ2-1; CDR3aa: CASRPLPSAGAFYNEQFF; CDR3nt: TGTGCCAGCAGGCCTCTTCCTTCGGCGGGGGCCTTCTACAATGAGCAGTTCTTC
d_gene: -; abundance: once; v_gene: TRBV19; j_gene: TRBJ2-6; CDR3aa: CASSILKGNSGANVLTF; CDR3nt: TGTGCCAGTAGTATATTGAAGGGGAACTCTGGGGCCAACGTCCTGACTTTC
d_gene: -; abundance: -; v_gene: TRBV6-5; j_gene: TRBJ2-7; CDR3aa: CASRSPYEQYF; CDR3nt: TGTGCCAGCAGAAGTCCCTACGAGCAGTACTTC
d_gene: -; abundance: few; v_gene: TRBV19; j_gene: TRBJ1-2; CDR3aa: CASALGGSYGYTF; CDR3nt: TGTGCCAGCGCCTTAGGGGGTTCCTATGGCTACACCTTC
d_gene: TRBD1; abundance: few; v_gene: TRBV7-9; j_gene: TRBJ1-1; CDR3aa: CASSSIWDRGRNTEAFF; CDR3nt: TGTGCCAGCAGCTCCATTTGGGACAGGGGGCGGAACACTGAAGCTTTCTTT